What follows is one TCR beta chain and its context. The assay was immunoSEQ multiplex PCR, and TCRdb's table has in-frame clones only and misses some. The table shows nearly 70,000 clones, with about 90% occurring only once. This entry comes from a study of technical replicates of blood from a handful of donors. Germline V gene data show CDR1 as MGHRA and CDR2 as YSYEKL. This CDR3 spans 14 amino acids. V lost 4 bases to trimming and J lost 3 bases; unmatched junction nucleotides: 5. Sequenced input: T cells isolated from PBMCs. V and J are TRBV4-1 and TRBJ2-7, with 8 bases fitting TRBD2. This TCR came from a human donor in good health. CDR3 DNA: TGCGCCAGCAGCCTGGGACTAGTTCTCTACGAGCAGTACTTC. Protein: CASSLGLVLYEQYF.